These T cell receptor beta chains were read from a single sample in a study of T-cell reconstitution after alpha-beta-depleted transplantation in children. TCRdb re-called the PCR reads with MiXCR, one entry per CDR3 protein. The table has a few hundred thousand distinct CDR3 sequences, around 21% seen once. The material was PBMCs from the stem cell graft donor, obtained from the stem cell graft. The receptors originated from a human donor who donated a stem cell graft to a child with acute myeloid leukemia. Both conserved end residues are part of each CDR3. The D gene is left open where the match is weak.

>TRBV20-1|TRBD2
CSAGGLAGYEQYF
>TRBV29-1|NA
CSVEYSKVTHTEAFF
>TRBV29-1|NA
CSVVGQKSNEQFF
>TRBV7-3|NA
CASSSLGGIIANEQFF
>TRBV7-3|TRBD1
CASSLGYTRGQAAEAFF
>TRBV9|NA
CASSPEGGWDYEQYF
>TRBV7-2|NA
CASRESRGSFIGELFF
>TRBV6-1|NA
CASSARLYGSYEQYF
>TRBV29-1|NA
CSVDRDTQYF
>TRBV15|TRBD2
CASGTRSYNEQFF
>TRBV25-1|NA
CASVARDGNTGELFF